This paragraph reports one T cell receptor beta chain. The data were obtained in a study of blood T cell repertoires in COVID-19. Study summary: Nucleic acid was either cDNA or gDNA, and it came from T cells, B-cell-depleted T cells, or PBMCs.

Those enrolled, adults aged 18 to 89 years, came from about 24 US areas. The ends lost 4 bases at V and 9 bases at J; junction bases unmatched: 12. This CDR3 contains 15 residues. The germline V gene has CDR1 SGHDT and CDR2 YYEEEE. This table comes from immunoSEQ multiplex PCR, and its TCRdb copy is limited to in-frame clones, with some not included. The sample records 250,000 to 300,000 clones, roughly 93% being singletons. What was sequenced was PBMCs or T cells enriched from blood (not recorded which). V and J are TRBV5-6 and TRBJ1-2; the match to TRBD1 covers 10 bases. This sequence originates from a woman aged 40 to 50 with acute COVID-19. The CDR3 DNA sequence: TGTGCCAGCAGCCCATTTCAGGACAGGGGGGCACGCTACACCTTC. Encoded protein: CASSPFQDRGARYTF. The variable domain in full, with the rest retrieved from reference TRBV5-6 and TRBJ1-2, is DAGVTQSPTHLIKTRGQQVTLRCSPKSGHDTVSWYQQALGQGPQFIFQYYEEEERQRGNFPDRFSGHQFPNYSSELNVNALLLGDSALYLCASSPFQDRGARYTFGSGTRLTVV.